This T cell receptor (beta chain) was sequenced for a study of blood T cell repertoires in COVID-19. Overall study: PBMCs, B-cell-depleted T cells, or T cells provided the cDNA or gDNA that made up the material.

Sequencing used immunoSEQ multiplex PCR; TCRdb keeps in-frame clones, though not all of them. Of over 150,000 clones detected, approximately 90% appear once; the ten largest clones hold about 1%. Per the germline V gene, CDR1 is SGHRS and CDR2 is YFSETQ. The CDR3 length is 14 residues. Trimming shortened V by 5 bases and J by 3 bases, and 15 bases separated the two germline ends. The TCR comes from a woman under 30 who had recovered from COVID-19. This rearrangement joins TRBV5-1 to TRBJ2-7; a weak D match, TRBD1 (6 bases). Source material: peripheral blood. CDR3 DNA sequence: TGCGCCAGCAGGCATCCGGGACAAAGCTACGAGCAGTACTTC. Protein: CASRHPGQSYEQYF. The whole variable domain, remainder taken from reference TRBV5-1 and TRBJ2-7, is KAGVTQTPRYLIKTRGQQVTLSCSPISGHRSVSWYQQTPGQGLQFLFEYFSETQRNKGNFPGRFSGRQFSNSRSEMNVSTLELGDSALYLCASRHPGQSYEQYFGPGTRLTVT.